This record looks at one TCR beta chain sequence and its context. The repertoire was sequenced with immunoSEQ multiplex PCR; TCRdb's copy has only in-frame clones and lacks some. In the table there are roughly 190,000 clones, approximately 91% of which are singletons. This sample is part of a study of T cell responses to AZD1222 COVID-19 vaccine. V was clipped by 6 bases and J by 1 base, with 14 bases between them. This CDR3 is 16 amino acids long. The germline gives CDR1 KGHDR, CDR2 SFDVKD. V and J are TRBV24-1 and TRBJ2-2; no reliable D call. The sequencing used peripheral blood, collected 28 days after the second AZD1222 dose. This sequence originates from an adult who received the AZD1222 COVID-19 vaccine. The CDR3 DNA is TGTGCCACCAGTAGAAGTTCGTCGGAGAACACCGGGGAGCTGTTTTTT. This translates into CATSRSSSENTGELFF.